This T cell receptor beta chain was identified in a study of T and B cells in COVID-19 patients. Overall study: Most recovered patients had mild to moderate COVID-19 treated as outpatients.

There are 15 residues in the CDR3. V lost 3 bases to trimming and J lost 7 bases; unmatched junction nucleotides: 7. Germline V gene data show CDR1 as SGHDT and CDR2 as YYEEEE. Multiplex PCR with BIOMED2 TRB-A/B primer pools amplified TRB rearrangements. TCRdb re-called the multiplex PCR reads through MiXCR, storing one row per CDR3 protein. The sample lists 15,000 to 20,000 distinct CDR3 sequences, just over 35% occurring once. From blood, 250-500 ng of genomic DNA served as TRB template. This clonotype was counted a few times. The antigen remains unidentified. The study, taken as a whole, reports: There were thousands of TCR clusters exclusive to the recovered cohort, fewer than 35 with low generation probability. Few blood samples existed from mildly ill patients during symptoms or early in severe cases. Highly clonal in active COVID-19, TRB repertoires exceeded healthy-donor diversity and richness at recovery.

The rearrangement joins TRBV5-6 to TRBJ2-2; 9 nucleotides align to TRBD2. The receptor was isolated from a human donor with active COVID-19. Sequences were obtained from blood. The CDR3 sequence is CASSWGLAGNGELFF. The CDR3, as DNA: TGTGCCAGCAGCTGGGGGCTAGCGGGGAACGGGGAGCTGTTTTTT.